This note documents a single TCR beta chain sequence. Its cognate antigen is unknown. The data were taken from a study of vaccination and CD4 T cells after COVID-19. The junction had 10 bases not matched to a gene; V was cut back by 8 bases and J by 3 bases. The CDR3 is made up of 14 amino acids. Germline CDR1 is SQVTM and CDR2 is ANQGSEA. Oncomine TCR Beta short-read sequencing was applied to DNA from cultured CD4+ T cells. MiXCR was run by TCRdb on the PCR reads, yielding one entry per CDR3 protein. The sample has under 25,000 distinct CDR3 sequences, around 66% seen once. Specified treatment: roughly 11-day PBMC culture with coronavirus spike peptide pools or control peptides (ViraFEST assay).

The sample comprised CD4+ T cells from blood, cultured in vitro. The chain combines TRBV29-1 with TRBJ2-1; 7 nucleotides match TRBD2. The receptor was isolated from a human donor who had recovered from COVID-19. This CDR3 is CSTQRGTLYNEQFF. Written as DNA, the CDR3 is TGCAGCACGCAGCGGGGCACCCTCTACAATGAGCAGTTCTTC.